This paragraph covers one T cell receptor (beta chain) sequence. Profiling relied on immunoSEQ multiplex PCR, and the TCRdb table lists in-frame clones only, not all of them. Among approximately 110,000 clones listed, about 92% were seen once. This specimen comes from a study of CD4+ T cells in melanoma. The V gene lost 4 bases and the J gene lost 8 bases, with 17 bases spanning the gap. This CDR3 has 15 residues. Germline V gives CDR1 MDHEN, CDR2 SYDVKM. The sample taken for sequencing was peripheral blood. This TCR was sampled from a human donor with melanoma. The chain is built from TRBV28 and TRBJ1-4, with D unclear. CDR3 in amino acids: CASSSTPVPREKLFF. CDR3 nucleotide sequence: TGTGCCAGCAGTTCAACACCGGTCCCAAGGGAAAAACTGTTTTTT.